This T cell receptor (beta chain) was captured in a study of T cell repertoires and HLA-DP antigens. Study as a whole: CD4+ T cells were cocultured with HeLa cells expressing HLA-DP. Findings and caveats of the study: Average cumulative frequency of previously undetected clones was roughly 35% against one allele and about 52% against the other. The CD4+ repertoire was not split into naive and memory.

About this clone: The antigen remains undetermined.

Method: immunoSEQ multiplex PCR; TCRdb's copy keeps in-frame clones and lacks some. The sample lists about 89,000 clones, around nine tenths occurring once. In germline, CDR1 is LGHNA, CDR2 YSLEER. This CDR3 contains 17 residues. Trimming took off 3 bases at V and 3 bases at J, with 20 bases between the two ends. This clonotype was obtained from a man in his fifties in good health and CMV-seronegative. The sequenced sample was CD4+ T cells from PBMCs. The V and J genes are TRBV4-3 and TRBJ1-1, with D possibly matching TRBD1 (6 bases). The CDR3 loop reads CASSQRNQGLSDTEAFF. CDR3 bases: TGCGCCAGCAGCCAGCGAAACCAGGGGCTTTCGGACACTGAAGCTTTCTTT.